The 29 T cell receptor beta chains given below trace back to one sample, sequenced in a study of human thymus T cells. The thymus tissue came from resections taken during corrective heart surgery. Sequencing used immunoSEQ multiplex PCR; TCRdb keeps in-frame clones, though not all of them. The sample has some 120,000 clones, just under 95% seen once. Source material: thymus tissue. These receptors originate from a boy less than two years old with a congenital heart defect but otherwise immunologically healthy.

The rearrangement joins TRBV2 to TRBJ2-7, with 8 bases that match TRBD1. Germline V lookup: CDR1 SNHLY, CDR2 FYNNEI. V lost 6 bases, J lost 6 bases, and 10 bases stayed unmatched. The CDR3 has 14 amino acids. The CDR3 here is CASRRDRRPREQYF. CDR3 coding DNA: TGTGCCAGCAGGAGGGACAGGCGTCCACGCGAGCAGTACTTC.

This chain links TRBV5-1 with TRBJ2-5, with D perhaps TRBD2 (7 bases). The CDR3 is made up of 14 amino acids. The V gene lost 3 bases and the J gene lost 4 bases, with 13 bases spanning the gap. The germline CDR1 and CDR2 sequences are SGHRS and YFSETQ. For the CDR3, the DNA is TGCGCCAGCAGCTCGCGGGGGCGCGGAGAGACCCAGTACTTC. Protein sequence: CASSSRGRGETQYF.

The chain is built from TRBV7-9 and TRBJ2-1, with a weak D call TRBD1 (6 bases). CDR1 is SEHNR, CDR2 FQNEAQ, per germline (reference sequence). The V and J ends lost 5 bases and 5 bases respectively, with 25 bases between them. There are 18 residues in the CDR3. CDR3 nucleotide sequence: TGTGCCAGCAGCCATTTGTCCTCGTCTCGGGACACACACAATGAGCAGTTCTTC. It codes for CASSHLSSSRDTHNEQFF.

This sequence joins TRBV19 and TRBJ2-2; D not resolved. CDR3 size: 15 residues. From germline, CDR1 is LNHDA and CDR2 SQIVND (reference sequence). Trimming removed 1 base at V and 0 bases at J, with 6 bases between. CDR3 nucleotides: TGTGCCAGTAGTATAGTCCCCTCGAACACCGGGGAGCTGTTTTTT. Amino acid sequence: CASSIVPSNTGELFF.

The chain couples TRBV27 to TRBJ1-2; no reliable D call. Trimming removed 3 bases at V and 1 base at J, with 3 bases between. Germline V lookup: CDR1 MNHEY, CDR2 SMNVEV (reference sequence). The CDR3 has 12 amino acids. Here the CDR3 reads CASSFHNYGYTF. As DNA, the CDR3 is TGTGCCAGCAGTTTTCATAACTATGGCTACACCTTC.

J is TRBJ1-2 and V is TRBV7-2; 7 bases line up with TRBD1. This CDR3 has 13 residues. The germline V gene has CDR1 SGHTA and CDR2 FQGNSA. V trimming: 4 bases; J trimming: 8 bases; junction bases outside the gene matches: 7. The CDR3 nucleotides are TGTGCCAGCAGCTGGCGACAGGGAAGAGGCTACACCTTC. Its translation is CASSWRQGRGYTF.

This clone was observed a single time. V gene TRBV28 combines with J gene TRBJ2-2; 8 bases match TRBD2. The CDR3 is 14 amino acids. The junction had 3 bases not matched to a gene; V was cut back by 3 bases and J by 6 bases. Germline CDR1 is MDHEN and CDR2 is SYDVKM. The CDR3 nucleotides read TGTGCCAGCAGTTTTGGGACTAGTCCCGGGGAGCTGTTTTTT. Encoded protein: CASSFGTSPGELFF.

This chain uses TRBV11-2 with TRBJ2-7; D may match TRBD1 or TRBD2 (5 bases each). V gave up 1 base and J gave up 1 base, with 17 bases separating them. CDR1 is SGHAT and CDR2 is FQNNGV in the germline V gene. The CDR3 has 17 amino acids. The CDR3 bases are TGTGCCAGCAGCTTAGGAGGGGCTACGGCCCTATCCTACGAGCAGTACTTC. This translates into CASSLGGATALSYEQYF.

V and J are TRBV5-6 and TRBJ2-2; TRBD1 matches 8 bases. V shed 2 bases, J shed 5 bases, and the junction held 8 bases outside the gene matches. This CDR3 contains 16 residues. Germline loops: CDR1 SGHDT, CDR2 YYEEEE. This CDR3 reads CASSFSGQVLTGELFF. The CDR3 DNA sequence: TGTGCCAGCAGCTTTTCGGGACAGGTTCTTACCGGGGAGCTGTTTTTT.

The chain combines TRBV4-1 with TRBJ2-3, with D unresolved. With 6 bases removed from V and 0 bases from J, the gap between germline ends came to 13 bases. CDR1 MGHRA and CDR2 YSYEKL come from the germline V gene. The CDR3 length is 15 residues. CDR3 coding DNA: TGCGCCAGCAGTTTCAGGTTCTCTAGCACAGATACGCAGTATTTT. Translation: CASSFRFSSTDTQYF.

The chain joins TRBV2 to TRBJ2-7, with 9 bases aligning to TRBD1. CDR1 and CDR2 from the germline V gene are SNHLY and FYNNEI. Trimming at V came to 6 bases and at J to 4 bases, leaving 13 bases not matched to a gene. The CDR3 has 16 residues. For the CDR3, the DNA is TGTGCCAGCAGGATACGACCGGGACAGGGACGGTACGAGCAGTACTTC. This translates into CASRIRPGQGRYEQYF.

V usage is TRBV11-3 and J usage is TRBJ2-2, with D possibly being TRBD2 (6 bases). The germline V gene has CDR1 SGHNT and CDR2 YENEEA. V lost 1 base and J 5 bases, leaving 8 bases between the germline ends. The CDR3 is made up of 14 amino acids. Here the CDR3 reads CASSLAGTTGELFF. Here the CDR3 DNA reads TGTGCCAGCAGCTTAGCAGGGACTACCGGGGAGCTGTTTTTT.

This sequence joins TRBV30 and TRBJ2-3; the D gene could be TRBD1 or TRBD2 (5 bases each). This CDR3 spans 16 amino acids. V dropped 0 bases and J dropped 4 bases, with 17 bases sitting between them. Germline V lookup: CDR1 GTSNPN, CDR2 SVGIG (reference sequence). CDR3 bases: TGTGCCTGGAGTGTTGGGGACCTAGAAGACTCAGATACGCAGTATTTT. The encoded protein is CAWSVGDLEDSDTQYF.

The chain carries TRBV28 and TRBJ2-3; weak D call: TRBD1 (5 bases). Germline V gene lookup returns CDR1 MDHEN and CDR2 SYDVKM. V lost 0 bases, J lost 5 bases, and 18 bases lay in between. The CDR3 runs 17 residues. The CDR3 here is CASSLCRQIRCRDTQYF. CDR3 bases: TGTGCCAGCAGTTTATGCCGACAGATACGGTGTAGAGATACGCAGTATTTT.

V is TRBV2 and J is TRBJ1-6; 8 nucleotides match TRBD1. CDR1 is SNHLY and CDR2 is FYNNEI in the germline V gene. With V trimmed by 6 bases and J by 6 bases, 7 bases remained unmatched. CDR3 length: 15 residues. The CDR3 region has the DNA TGTGCCAGCAGCGTGGACAGGGATACTAATTCACCCCTCCACTTT. As protein: CASSVDRDTNSPLHF.

The gene calls are TRBV11-2 and TRBJ1-3; TRBD1 might be the D (5 bases). Per germline, CDR1 SGHAT and CDR2 FQNNGV. V lost 7 bases to trimming and J lost 0 bases, with 19 bases between them. The CDR3 has 17 amino acids. CDR3 bases: TGTGCCAGCAACACCCCGGGACTCAAATACTCTGGAAACACCATATATTTT. It is translated as CASNTPGLKYSGNTIYF.

This chain links TRBV7-8 with TRBJ2-1; perhaps TRBD1 as D (5 bases). Germline lookup yields CDR1 SGHVS and CDR2 FQNEAQ. V was pared by 5 bases and J by 6 bases, with 29 bases between. This CDR3 region has 19 residues. The CDR3, as DNA: TGTGCCAGCAGCCAATCGAACTATCAGGGTGAGCAGCGAGGCAATGAGCAGTTCTTC. This sequence encodes CASSQSNYQGEQRGNEQFF.

In DNA form, the CDR3 reads TGTGCCAGCAGAAAACCGGGACAGGGGTTAGGTTCACCCCTCCACTTT. Protein: CASRKPGQGLGSPLHF. The chain joins TRBV6-6 to TRBJ1-6; 10 bases align to TRBD1. The CDR3 totals 16 residues. Germline-derived CDR1 and CDR2 are MNHNY and SVGAGI (reference sequence). Unmatched junction bases numbered 11, after V lost 6 bases and J lost 9 bases.

The chain joins TRBV30 to TRBJ2-5, with 7 bases matching TRBD2. This CDR3 contains 15 residues. V lost 4 bases and J lost 3; bases outside the gene matches: 11. CDR1 is GTSNPN and CDR2 is SVGIG in the germline V gene (reference sequence). CDR3 in DNA: TGTGCCTGGACCACAAAACTAGCGACGAAAGAGACCCAGTACTTC. Protein sequence: CAWTTKLATKETQYF.

Only a few counts were recorded for this clone. This chain links TRBV10-1 with TRBJ1-5; perhaps TRBD1 as D (6 bases). This CDR3 contains 14 residues. CDR1 is WNHNN and CDR2 is SYGVQD in the germline V gene (reference sequence). V was clipped by 3 bases and J by 5 bases, with 11 bases between them. The chain's CDR3 is CASSESGVHQPQHF. CDR3 in DNA: TGCGCCAGCAGTGAATCAGGGGTTCATCAGCCCCAGCATTTT.

The J gene is TRBJ2-1, the V gene TRBV4-1; a weak D match, TRBD2 (6 bases). Germline V lookup: CDR1 MGHRA, CDR2 YSYEKL. Deletions cut 1 base from V and 6 bases from J, with 19 bases between. This CDR3 spans 17 amino acids. The CDR3 DNA reads TGCGCCAGCAGCCAAGGCTCGGATGGGGGGTGTTGCAATGAGCAGTTCTTC. This gives the protein CASSQGSDGGCCNEQFF.

The V and J genes are TRBV19 and TRBJ1-1; D call uncertain. This CDR3 contains 16 residues. In germline, CDR1 is LNHDA, CDR2 SQIVND (reference sequence). V lost 7 bases and J 5 bases, leaving 23 bases between the germline ends. The CDR3 coding sequence is TGTGCCAGTACTCACCCAGGTGGGGTCCCGGGGACTGAAGCTTTCTTT. This encodes CASTHPGGVPGTEAFF. Together with reference TRBV19 and TRBJ1-1, the CDR3 gives the full variable domain: DGGITQSPKYLFRKEGQNVTLSCEQNLNHDAMYWYRQDPGQGLRLIYYSQIVNDFQKGDIAEGYSVSREKKESFPLTVTSAQKNPTAFYLCASTHPGGVPGTEAFFGQGTRLTVV.

The CDR3 DNA reads as TGTGCCAGCAGTCCCGGGGAAATACCCCGTTTTTACTACGAGCAGTACTTC. Residues: CASSPGEIPRFYYEQYF. The chain has TRBV27 and TRBJ2-7; weak D call: TRBD2 (5 bases). The CDR3 sequence is 17 residues long. V was clipped by 5 bases and J by 3 bases, with 23 bases between them. Germline V CDR1 and CDR2: MNHEY, SMNVEV (reference sequence).

The chain carries TRBV6-1 and TRBJ1-4; 8 bases fit TRBD1. Trimming cost V 1 base and J 5 bases; bases outside gene matches: 6. The V gene's germline CDR1 is MNHNS and CDR2 SASEGT. This CDR3 spans 16 amino acids. CDR3 nucleotides: TGTGCCAGCAGTGAAGTCAGGGGGCGAGGGAATGAAAAACTGTTTTTT. This gives the protein CASSEVRGRGNEKLFF.

V and J are TRBV7-5 and TRBJ1-6. TRBV7-5 is an annotated pseudogene. The CDR3 has 18 residues. This CDR3 is CARTPNQNGGTYNSPLHF. The CDR3 DNA follows: TGTGCCAGAACCCCGAACCAAAACGGGGGAACTTATAATTCACCCCTCCACTTT.

V usage is TRBV4-3 and J usage is TRBJ1-2; possible D gene TRBD1, 6 bases. V was shortened by 3 bases and J by 3 bases, with 20 bases between the two germline ends. The CDR3 is made up of 17 amino acids. Germline CDR1 reads LGHNA; CDR2 reads YSLEER. The CDR3 loop reads CASSHVRKGTGHYGYTF. CDR3 in DNA: TGCGCCAGCAGCCACGTGCGGAAGGGCACAGGGCACTATGGCTACACCTTC.

CDR3 sequence reads: CASSPSANYEQYF. The CDR3 region has the DNA TGTGCCAGCAGCCCCAGTGCGAACTACGAGCAGTACTTC. The chain links TRBV9 to TRBJ2-7; D is unresolved. The ends were cut back, 4 bases at V and 3 bases at J, with 11 bases in the middle. Germline CDR1 is SGDLS and CDR2 is YYNGEE. CDR3 length: 13 residues.

This chain links TRBV6-5 with TRBJ1-1; D remains ambiguous. CDR3 length: 13 residues. The ends were cut back, 5 bases at V and 0 bases at J, with 7 bases in the middle. Looked up from germline, CDR1 is MNHEY and CDR2 is SVGAGI. The chain's CDR3 is CASSGWMNTEAFF. CDR3 DNA: TGTGCCAGCAGTGGGTGGATGAACACTGAAGCTTTCTTT.

The gene calls are TRBV5-1 and TRBJ2-2, with 7 bases identical to TRBD1. Germline CDR1 SGHRS, CDR2 YFSETQ. V shed 4 bases and J 2 bases; nucleotides not matched to a gene: 5. This CDR3 spans 15 amino acids. This CDR3 reads CASSPTGSNTGELFF. Written as DNA, the CDR3 is TGCGCCAGCAGCCCGACAGGGTCAAACACCGGGGAGCTGTTTTTT.